This T cell receptor (beta chain) was retrieved from a study of cytomegalovirus exposure and HLA in healthy donors. Overall study results and limits: In vitro testing confirmed a few CMV-associated chains as specific for CMV antigens. Listed as cytomegalovirus-associated were 150 to 200 TCR beta chains. The study found most TCR sequences rare, yet found some public TCRs in many donors.

About this clone itself: Its specificity is unknown.

Sequencing was performed with immunoSEQ multiplex PCR; in TCRdb, only in-frame clones are kept and a portion is missing. Here the sample spans about 98,000 clones, around nine tenths being singletons. V was pared by 5 bases and J by 7 bases, with 13 bases of the junction left unmatched. Germline CDR1 and CDR2: SNHLY and FYNNEI. The CDR3 loop spans 17 amino acids. This TCR derives from a woman aged 30 to 39 in good health and CMV-seronegative. What was sequenced was PBMCs. The chain uses TRBV2 and TRBJ2-1, with TRBD1 matching 11 bases. The CDR3 nucleotides are TGTGCCAGCAGTCCATTATTCGGACAGGGGGCTTGGAATGAGCAGTTCTTC. It is translated as CASSPLFGQGAWNEQFF.